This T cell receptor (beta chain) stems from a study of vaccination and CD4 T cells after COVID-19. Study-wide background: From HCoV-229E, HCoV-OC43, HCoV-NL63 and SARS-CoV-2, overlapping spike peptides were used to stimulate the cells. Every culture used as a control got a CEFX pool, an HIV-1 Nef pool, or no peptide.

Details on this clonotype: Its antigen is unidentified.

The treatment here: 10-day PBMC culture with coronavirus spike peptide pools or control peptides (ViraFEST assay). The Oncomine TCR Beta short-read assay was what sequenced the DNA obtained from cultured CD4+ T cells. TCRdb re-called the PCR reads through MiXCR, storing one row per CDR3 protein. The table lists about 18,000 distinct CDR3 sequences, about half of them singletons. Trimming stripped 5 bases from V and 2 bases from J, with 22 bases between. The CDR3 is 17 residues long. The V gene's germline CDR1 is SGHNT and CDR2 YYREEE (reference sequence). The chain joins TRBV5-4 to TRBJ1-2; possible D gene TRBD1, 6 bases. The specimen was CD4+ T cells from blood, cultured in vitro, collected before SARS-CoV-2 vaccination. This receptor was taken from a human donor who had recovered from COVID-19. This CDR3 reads CASSNWGGGAGNYGYTF. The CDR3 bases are TGTGCCAGCAGTAATTGGGGTGGGGGGGCAGGCAACTATGGCTACACCTTC.